The sequence of this T cell receptor (beta chain) was determined in a study of shared clonotypes between healthy human individuals. Study-level results: Exclusively blood specimens were collected; tissue repertoires likely differ.

Trimming pared 4 bases from V and 1 base from J, leaving 7 bases between. CDR1 SGHTA and CDR2 FQGNSA come from the germline V gene. The length of the CDR3 is 14 residues. The method was immunoSEQ multiplex PCR; TCRdb's version includes in-frame clones alone and lacks a portion of them. The table has about 2.4 million clones, around nine tenths seen once. Notes on this clone: Its antigen is still unknown.

This receptor was taken from a man between 18 and 29 years old in good health. Material: naive CD4+ T cells sorted from blood. Subset specified: CD45RA+ positively selected. The chain recombines TRBV7-2 with TRBJ2-2; a weak D match, TRBD1 (6 bases). CDR3 in amino acids: CASSSGQNTGELFF. CDR3 DNA sequence: TGTGCCAGCAGCTCGGGACAGAACACCGGGGAGCTGTTTTTT.